This is a list of T cell receptor beta chains from one sample in a study of T cell responses to AZD1222 COVID-19 vaccine. The protocol was immunoSEQ multiplex PCR, while the TCRdb copy is restricted to in-frame clones and leaves out a portion. The sample holds fewer than 150,000 clones, about 93% seen once. Sequenced material: peripheral blood, taken on day 0 of AZD1222 vaccination. The receptors originated from an adult in good health. CDR3s leave out the opening cysteine and the closing phenylalanine or tryptophan. Fields, in order: V gene, J gene, CDR3 protein.

V: TRBV27
J: TRBJ1-6
CDR3: ASSYKSYNSPLH

V: TRBV6-5
J: TRBJ1-5
CDR3: ASTLTGRNQPQH

V: TRBV5-4
J: TRBJ1-2
CDR3: ASSLDRAEGLDGYT

V: TRBV11-2
J: TRBJ1-5
CDR3: ASSLEDRGGQPQH

V: TRBV6-5
J: TRBJ2-2
CDR3: ASTPGTYTGELF

V: TRBV20-1
J: TRBJ1-5
CDR3: SARALAPQH

V: TRBV9
J: TRBJ1-1
CDR3: ASSVDPDTEAF

V: TRBV6-5
J: TRBJ1-1
CDR3: ASSPNPTANTEAF

V: TRBV5-1
J: TRBJ1-1
CDR3: ASSLGNANTEAF

V: TRBV3-1/TRBV3-2
J: TRBJ1-2
CDR3: ASTPTLSDYGYT

V: TRBV2
J: TRBJ2-5
CDR3: ASSRDRQETQY

V: TRBV9
J: TRBJ2-1
CDR3: ASSKGGGMYNEQF

V: TRBV7-2
J: TRBJ1-2
CDR3: ASSLGGMPNYGYT

V: TRBV7-8
J: TRBJ2-1
CDR3: ASSSGVFWDEQF

V: TRBV7-2
J: TRBJ1-2
CDR3: ASSLVGSGQGYGYT

V: TRBV13
J: TRBJ2-7
CDR3: ASALRGHEQY

V: TRBV19
J: TRBJ1-5
CDR3: ASSIKARGPNQPQH

V: TRBV7-9
J: TRBJ1-6
CDR3: ASSQGGAHSPLH

V: TRBV6-5
J: TRBJ1-2
CDR3: ASSYGAGHPYGYT

V: TRBV13
J: TRBJ2-7
CDR3: ASSLGPGPPAYEQY

V: TRBV5-4
J: TRBJ1-5
CDR3: ASSSGTGEGQPQH

V: TRBV7-9
J: TRBJ1-1
CDR3: ASSYDRGQGDTEAF

V: TRBV3-1/TRBV3-2
J: TRBJ1-5
CDR3: ASRGDTNNQPQH

V: TRBV6-5
J: TRBJ2-1
CDR3: ASWKIASNEQF

V: TRBV12-3/TRBV12-4
J: TRBJ1-6
CDR3: ASSYYNSPLH

V: TRBV7-9
J: TRBJ1-2
CDR3: ASSPPGGGGVYGYT

V: TRBV20-1
J: TRBJ1-1
CDR3: SALRVAEAF

V: TRBV7-2
J: TRBJ1-5
CDR3: ASSLGGGTHQPQH

V: TRBV7-2
J: TRBJ1-1
CDR3: ASNQHPGTEAF

V: TRBV6-2/TRBV6-3
J: TRBJ2-7
CDR3: ASSPTVGDILSYEQY

V: TRBV15
J: TRBJ1-2
CDR3: ATSKETGRYYGYT

V: TRBV5-1
J: TRBJ1-1
CDR3: ASRPTGTVNTEAF

V: TRBV5-1
J: TRBJ1-1
CDR3: ASSRTRGFRTEAF

V: TRBV6-5
J: TRBJ1-4
CDR3: ASSYFARRGNEKLF